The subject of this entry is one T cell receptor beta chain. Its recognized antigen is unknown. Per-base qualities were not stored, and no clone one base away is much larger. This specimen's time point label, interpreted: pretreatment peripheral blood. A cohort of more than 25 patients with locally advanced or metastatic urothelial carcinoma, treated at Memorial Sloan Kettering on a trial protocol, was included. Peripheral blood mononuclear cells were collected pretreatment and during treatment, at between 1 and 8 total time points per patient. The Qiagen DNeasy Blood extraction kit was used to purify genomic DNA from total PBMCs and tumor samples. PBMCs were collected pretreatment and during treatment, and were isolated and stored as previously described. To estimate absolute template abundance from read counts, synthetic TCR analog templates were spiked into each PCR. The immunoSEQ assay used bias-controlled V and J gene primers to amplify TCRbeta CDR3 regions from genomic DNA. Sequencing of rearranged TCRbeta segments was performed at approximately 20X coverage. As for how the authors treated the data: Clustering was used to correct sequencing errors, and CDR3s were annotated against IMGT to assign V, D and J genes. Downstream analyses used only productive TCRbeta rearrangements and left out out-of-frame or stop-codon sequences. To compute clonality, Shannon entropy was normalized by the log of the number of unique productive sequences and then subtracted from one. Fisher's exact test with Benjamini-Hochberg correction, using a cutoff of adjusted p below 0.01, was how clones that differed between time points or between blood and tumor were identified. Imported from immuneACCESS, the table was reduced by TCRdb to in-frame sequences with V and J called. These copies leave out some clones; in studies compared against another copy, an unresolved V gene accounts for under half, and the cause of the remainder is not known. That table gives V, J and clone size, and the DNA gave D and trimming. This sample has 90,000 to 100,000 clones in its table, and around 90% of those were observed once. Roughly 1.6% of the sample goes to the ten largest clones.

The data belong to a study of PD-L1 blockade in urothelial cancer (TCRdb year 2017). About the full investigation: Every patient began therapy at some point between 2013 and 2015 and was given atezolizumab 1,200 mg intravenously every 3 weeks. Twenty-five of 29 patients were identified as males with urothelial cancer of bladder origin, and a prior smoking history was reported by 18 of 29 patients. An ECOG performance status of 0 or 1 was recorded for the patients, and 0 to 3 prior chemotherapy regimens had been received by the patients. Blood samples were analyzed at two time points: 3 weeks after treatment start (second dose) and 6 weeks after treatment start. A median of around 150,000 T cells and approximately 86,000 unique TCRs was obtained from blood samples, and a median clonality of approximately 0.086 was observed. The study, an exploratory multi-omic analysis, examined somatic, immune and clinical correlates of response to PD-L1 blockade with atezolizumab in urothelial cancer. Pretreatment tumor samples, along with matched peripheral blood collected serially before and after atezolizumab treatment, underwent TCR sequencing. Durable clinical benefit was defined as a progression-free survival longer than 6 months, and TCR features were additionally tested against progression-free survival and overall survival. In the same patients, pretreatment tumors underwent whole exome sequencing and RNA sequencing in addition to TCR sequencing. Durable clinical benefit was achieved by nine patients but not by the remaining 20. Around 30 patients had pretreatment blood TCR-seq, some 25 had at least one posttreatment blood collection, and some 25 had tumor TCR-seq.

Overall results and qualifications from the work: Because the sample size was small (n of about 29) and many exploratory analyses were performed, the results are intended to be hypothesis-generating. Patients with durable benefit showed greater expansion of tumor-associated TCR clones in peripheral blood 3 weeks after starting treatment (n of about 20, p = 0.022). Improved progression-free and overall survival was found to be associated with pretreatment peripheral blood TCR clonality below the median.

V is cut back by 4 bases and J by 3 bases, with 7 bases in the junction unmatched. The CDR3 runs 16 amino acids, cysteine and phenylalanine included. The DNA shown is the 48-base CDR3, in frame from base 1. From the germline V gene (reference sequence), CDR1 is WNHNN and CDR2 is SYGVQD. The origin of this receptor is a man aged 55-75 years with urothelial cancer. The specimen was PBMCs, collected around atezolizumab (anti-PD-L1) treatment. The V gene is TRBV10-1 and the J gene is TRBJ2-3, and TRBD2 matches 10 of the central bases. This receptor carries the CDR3 CASSALAGDGTDTQYF. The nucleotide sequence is TGCGCCAGCAGTGCCCTAGCGGGGGACGGGACAGATACGCAGTATTTT.